A selection of T cell receptor beta chains follows, all from one sample in a study of cytotoxic CD8 clonotypes in ibrutinib-treated CLL. Data came from immunoSEQ multiplex PCR; TCRdb stores just in-frame clones and leaves some out. Among about 140,000 clones listed, approximately 90% were seen once. The sequences come from PBMCs, collected after 12 months of ibrutinib treatment. All receptors derive from a human donor with chronic lymphocytic leukemia. Both conserved end residues are part of each CDR3. D genes are given only for firm matches.

cdr3_nt cdr3_aa d_call j_call v_call
TGCGCCAGCAGCTTGGCGGACCCAAGCACAGATACGCAGTATTTT CASSLADPSTDTQYF - TRBJ2-3 TRBV5-1
TGTGCCAGTATCCGTCGACAGGGGGGGGCCTATGGCTACACCTTC CASIRRQGGAYGYTF TRBD1 TRBJ1-2 TRBV19
TGTGCCAGCAGCTCGGGGGCGAGCGGAGTAACAGAGACCCAGTACTTC CASSSGASGVTETQYF - TRBJ2-5 TRBV7-9
TGTGCCAGCAGCCCCGGAACTAGCACAGATACGCAGTATTTT CASSPGTSTDTQYF - TRBJ2-3 TRBV6-5
TGTGCCAGCAGTGGTAGACTAGCGGACTACGAGCAGTACTTC CASSGRLADYEQYF TRBD2 TRBJ2-7 TRBV25-1
TGCGCCAGCAGCTTGGAACTGGGGCCTGAGCAGTTCTTC CASSLELGPEQFF - TRBJ2-1 TRBV5-1
TGTGCCACCAGCGCCCCGGGACTCCAGGACAATGAGCAGTTCTTC CATSAPGLQDNEQFF - TRBJ2-1 TRBV15
TGTGCCAGTAGTATAGATCGGGAGAGAGGAGCTTTCTTT CASSIDRERGAFF - TRBJ1-1 TRBV19
TGTGCCAGCTCACCAAACCCGGCCAGCCAGAATCAGCCCCAGCATTTT CASSPNPASQNQPQHF - TRBJ1-5 TRBV18
TGTGCCAGCAGCAGGGCCTACGAGCAGTACTTC CASSRAYEQYF - TRBJ2-7 TRBV5-5
TGTGCCAGCAGTTACTCGGGAAAGTACAATGAGCAGTTCTTC CASSYSGKYNEQFF - TRBJ2-1 TRBV6-5
TGTGCCAGCAGCGGCCAGACAGGGCTGAAAGAGACCCAGTACTTC CASSGQTGLKETQYF TRBD1 TRBJ2-5 TRBV7-2
TGTGCCAGCAGCGTAGGCGGGACTAGCGGAGCCCGCACAGATACGCAGTATTTT CASSVGGTSGARTDTQYF TRBD2 TRBJ2-3 TRBV9
TGTGCCAGCAGTAGACAGGGCTTCCACGAGCAGTACTTC CASSRQGFHEQYF TRBD1 TRBJ2-7 TRBV6-5